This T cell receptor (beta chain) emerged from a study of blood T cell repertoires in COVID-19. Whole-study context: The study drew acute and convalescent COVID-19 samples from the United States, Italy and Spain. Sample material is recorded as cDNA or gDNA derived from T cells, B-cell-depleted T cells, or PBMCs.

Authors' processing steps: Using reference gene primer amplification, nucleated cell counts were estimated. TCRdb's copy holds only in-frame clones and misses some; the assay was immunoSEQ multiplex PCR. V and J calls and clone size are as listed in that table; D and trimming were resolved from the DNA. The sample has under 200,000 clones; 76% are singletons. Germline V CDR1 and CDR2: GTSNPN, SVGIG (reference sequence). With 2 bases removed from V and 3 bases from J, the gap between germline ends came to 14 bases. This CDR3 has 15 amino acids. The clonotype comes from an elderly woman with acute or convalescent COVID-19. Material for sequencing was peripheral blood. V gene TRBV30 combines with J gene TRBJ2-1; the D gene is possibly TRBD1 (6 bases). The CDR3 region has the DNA TGTGCCTGGAGTAGTGGACAGACTTACTACAATGAGCAGTTCTTC. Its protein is CAWSSGQTYYNEQFF.